The 10 T cell receptor beta chains below all came from one sample that was sequenced in a study of control samples from healthy donors and cancer patients. The table came from immunoSEQ multiplex PCR; TCRdb's copy has only in-frame clones and leaves some out. The data contain a few hundred thousand clones, 90% of them singletons. Sequenced sample: PBMCs. Every receptor here comes from a man between 35 and 55 years old with head and neck cancer.

The V and J genes are TRBV11-2 and TRBJ1-1; D might be TRBD1 (6 bases). The CDR3 totals 19 residues. The germline V and J ends were trimmed by 7 bases and 1 base, with 28 bases remaining between them. Germline loops: CDR1 SGHAT, CDR2 FQNNGV. CDR3 DNA sequence: TGTGCCAGCACCTCAGGAGAGAAGGGGGGAAGTTTACCGAACACTGAAGCTTTCTTT. Amino acid sequence: CASTSGEKGGSLPNTEAFF.

This chain joins TRBV27 and TRBJ1-6; 9 nucleotides match TRBD1. J lost 9 bases, V lost 5 bases, and 8 bases had no gene match. This CDR3 contains 15 residues. Germline V gives CDR1 MNHEY, CDR2 SMNVEV (reference sequence). The CDR3 region is CASSDGQGSTSPLHF. In nucleotides, the CDR3 is TGTGCCAGCAGTGACGGACAGGGGAGTACTTCACCCCTCCACTTT.

The rearrangement uses TRBV30 and TRBJ2-3; TRBD2 matches 8 bases. This CDR3 comprises 15 residues. Germline V CDR1 and CDR2: GTSNPN, SVGIG (reference sequence). The V gene end was trimmed by 1 base and the J gene end by 5 bases; junction bases not matched to a gene: 8. The CDR3 loop reads CAWSGAGAGGDTQYF. Here the CDR3 DNA reads TGTGCCTGGAGTGGGGCAGGGGCGGGAGGAGATACGCAGTATTTT.

On this clone: Germline is not matched at one junction end, which may reflect a read error. The V gene is TRBV7-7, the J gene TRBJ2-2; unclear D gene. CDR1 and CDR2 from the germline V gene are SSHAT and FNYEAQ (reference sequence). This CDR3 is built from 14 residues. CDR3 DNA: TGTGCTAGCAGCTCCAAGGGTGGCCCCGGGGAGCTGTTTTTT. Residues: CASSSKGGPGELFF.

This clone was seen just once. The rearrangement uses TRBV4-2 and TRBJ2-1; D ambiguous. Trimming left V 2 bases short and J 8 bases short, with 10 bases between. This CDR3 is 13 amino acids long. The germline V gene has CDR1 LGHNA and CDR2 YNFKEQ. CDR3 protein: CASSQTPGHEQFF. CDR3 DNA: TGTGCCAGCAGCCAAACTCCGGGCCATGAGCAGTTCTTC.

The CDR3 region has the DNA TGTGCCAGCAGTTACTCGGAGCCCTACGAGCAGTACTTC. It yields the protein CASSYSEPYEQYF. The gene calls are TRBV6-5 and TRBJ2-7; D call uncertain. The CDR3 length is 13 residues. V lost 0 bases and J lost 2, with 5 bases in between. Germline values: CDR1 MNHEY, CDR2 SVGAGI.

J is TRBJ2-3 and V is TRBV25-1; D remains unclear. The CDR3 contains 13 residues. Deletions cut 7 bases from V and 8 bases from J, with 16 bases between. In germline, CDR1 is MGHDK, CDR2 SYGVNS. DNA of the CDR3: TGTGCCAGCACACCGGGTACCCCCATTACGCAGTATTTT. Protein product: CASTPGTPITQYF.

In its sample, this clone was seen a few times. J is TRBJ1-1 and V is TRBV3-1 (or the pseudogene TRBV3-2); D ambiguous. Trimming removed 0 bases from V and 1 base from J, with 15 bases in between. Germline lookup yields CDR1 LGHDT and CDR2 YNNKEL (reference sequence). The CDR3 sequence is 17 residues long. The CDR3 nucleotides read TGTGCCAGCAGCCAAGATGTCTTCGGAGGCTGGAACACTGAAGCTTTCTTT. Its translation: CASSQDVFGGWNTEAFF.

The V and J genes are TRBV30 and TRBJ2-7; 12 nucleotides agree with TRBD2. The junction had 8 bases not matched to a gene; V was cut back by 4 bases and J by 7 bases. The CDR3 has 14 amino acids. The germline CDR1 and CDR2 sequences are GTSNPN and SVGIG (reference sequence). CDR3 region: CAWNLAGGLGEQYF. The CDR3 nucleotides are TGTGCCTGGAATCTAGCGGGAGGGCTGGGGGAGCAGTACTTC.

This clone was counted only a few times. The chain uses TRBV21-1 and TRBJ2-2; the table assigns TRBD2, which was not confirmed against the DNA. TRBV21-1 is a known pseudogene. This CDR3 contains 14 residues. In DNA form, the CDR3 reads TGTGTCCATCGGTTTGGTTTTTACGCCGGGGAGCTGTTTTTT. Translated: CVHRFGFYAGELFF.